This entry lists 3 T cell receptor beta chains sequenced from one sample in a study of cytomegalovirus exposure and HLA in healthy donors. The table came from immunoSEQ multiplex PCR; TCRdb's copy has only in-frame clones and leaves some out. This sample has tens of thousands of clones, with 90% to 95% found just once. Sequencing input: PBMCs. Source of these receptors: a man younger than 35 in good health and CMV-seropositive.

This chain uses TRBV7-8 with TRBJ2-3, with 8 bases matching TRBD2. Germline V gene lookup returns CDR1 SGHVS and CDR2 FQNEAQ. The junction had 9 bases not matched to a gene; V was cut back by 2 bases and J by 5 bases. The CDR3 has 16 amino acids. CDR3 sequence (DNA): TGTGCCAGCAGCTTATTGAGCGGGGGACATCGAGATACGCAGTATTTT. Encoded protein: CASSLLSGGHRDTQYF.

The chain joins TRBV4-2 to TRBJ2-1, with D possibly TRBD2 on 5 matching bases. V gave up 0 bases and J gave up 5 bases, with 11 bases separating them. The CDR3 covers 15 residues. The germline CDR1 and CDR2 sequences are LGHNA and YNFKEQ. CDR3 amino acids: CASSQELTKHNEQFF. In nucleotides, the CDR3 is TGTGCCAGCAGCCAAGAACTGACTAAACACAATGAGCAGTTCTTC.

Remarks on this clone: Relative to the germline gene, one junction end is altered; a read error may explain this. The J gene is TRBJ2-5, the V gene TRBV18; 7 bases match TRBD2. The V gene's germline CDR1 is KGHSH and CDR2 LQKENI. This CDR3 region has 15 residues. CDR3 coding DNA: TGTGCCAGTTCACCATACCGACTAGCCGGCGAGACCCAGTACTTC. It specifies CASSPYRLAGETQYF.